Listed below are T cell receptor beta chains from one sample, sequenced in a study of T cells in Graves' hyperthyroidism and ophthalmopathy. TCRdb fed the multiplex PCR reads into MiXCR, producing one record per CDR3 protein. The table has over 350,000 distinct CDR3 sequences, under 15% seen once; the top ten hold under 15%. Source material: blood. The receptors derive from a man younger than 35 with Graves' ophthalmopathy. Both conserved end residues are part of each CDR3. The D gene is left open where the match is weak. Clone size is given for some rows only: seen once, a few or many times, or a class if the clone is expanded.

size: many
V: TRBV6-1
J: TRBJ1-3
D: .
CDR3: CASSSTEGSGNTIYF
DNA: TGTGCCAGCAGTTCCACCGAGGGGTCTGGAAACACCATATATTTT

size: many
V: TRBV29-1
J: TRBJ2-1
D: .
CDR3: CSVESSGGVQFF
DNA: TGCAGCGTTGAAAGCTCCGGGGGAGTGCAGTTCTTC

size: many
V: TRBV7-8
J: TRBJ2-7
D: .
CDR3: CASSPSDEQYF
DNA: TGTGCCAGCAGCCCTAGCGACGAGCAGTACTTC

size: many
V: TRBV18
J: TRBJ2-3
D: .
CDR3: CASSPNGGGATDTQYF
DNA: TGTGCCAGCTCACCCAACGGAGGGGGCGCAACAGATACGCAGTATTTT

size: many
V: TRBV11-2
J: TRBJ1-2
D: .
CDR3: CASSLDHGTVYGYTF
DNA: TGTGCCAGCAGCTTAGATCACGGGACCGTCTATGGCTACACCTTC

size: once
V: TRBV6-5
J: TRBJ1-1
D: .
CDR3: CASSLTRGTEAFF
DNA: TGTGCCAGCAGTTTGACCCGAGGAACTGAAGCTTTCTTT

size: .
V: TRBV10-1
J: TRBJ2-5
D: TRBD2
CDR3: CASSGLAGDSLQETQYF
DNA: TGCGCCAGCAGCGGACTAGCGGGGGACTCACTCCAAGAGACCCAGTACTTC

size: many
V: TRBV6-2/TRBV6-3
J: TRBJ2-7
D: .
CDR3: CASSDRRSSYEQYF
DNA: TGTGCCAGCAGTGACCGACGGAGTAGCTACGAGCAGTACTTC

size: many
V: TRBV5-1
J: TRBJ2-7
D: TRBD2
CDR3: CASSLEGASGRGEQYF
DNA: TGCGCCAGCAGCTTGGAGGGTGCTAGCGGGCGCGGCGAGCAGTACTTC

size: .
V: TRBV19
J: TRBJ1-1
D: .
CDR3: CASSIDRQGRAEAFF
DNA: TGTGCCAGTAGTATAGATCGCCAGGGGAGAGCTGAAGCTTTCTTT

size: .
V: TRBV20-1
J: TRBJ2-4
D: .
CDR3: CSACDVGAKAKNTQYF
DNA: TGCAGTGCTTGTGACGTGGGGGCGAAAGCCAAAAACACTCAGTACTTC

size: .
V: TRBV9
J: TRBJ2-1
D: TRBD2
CDR3: CASSVGGLKAGGRPNEQFF
DNA: TGTGCCAGCAGCGTAGGGGGCTTAAAGGCGGGGGGGCGACCCAATGAGCAGTTCTTC

size: many
V: TRBV11-2
J: TRBJ2-1
D: TRBD1
CDR3: CASSYQDRGLFNEQFF
DNA: TGTGCCAGCAGCTATCAAGACAGGGGGCTATTTAATGAGCAGTTCTTC

size: many
V: TRBV7-3
J: TRBJ2-3
D: TRBD2
CDR3: CASSLRLAGDTQYF
DNA: TGTGCCAGCAGCTTAAGACTAGCCGGAGATACGCAGTATTTT

size: many
V: TRBV5-1
J: TRBJ1-1
D: .
CDR3: CASTGQPNTEAFF
DNA: TGCGCCAGCACCGGACAGCCGAACACTGAAGCTTTCTTT

size: many
V: TRBV9
J: TRBJ1-1
D: .
CDR3: CASSSRTGTNTEAFF
DNA: TGTGCCAGCAGCTCGAGGACGGGAACGAACACTGAAGCTTTCTTT

size: .
V: TRBV6-1
J: TRBJ2-5
D: .
CDR3: CASSEYGAHQETQYF
DNA: TGTGCCAGCAGTGAATACGGGGCCCACCAAGAGACCCAGTACTTC

size: few
V: TRBV27
J: TRBJ1-2
D: .
CDR3: CASSSVGGRGYTF
DNA: TGTGCCAGCAGTTCGGTGGGGGGTCGGGGCTACACCTTC

size: few
V: TRBV5-6
J: TRBJ2-5
D: TRBD2
CDR3: CASSFGLAGGVQETQYF
DNA: TGTGCCAGCAGCTTCGGCCTAGCGGGGGGAGTACAAGAGACCCAGTACTTC

size: many
V: TRBV27
J: TRBJ1-1
D: TRBD1
CDR3: CASSLGQGAWTEAFF
DNA: TGTGCCAGCAGTTTAGGGCAGGGGGCCTGGACTGAAGCTTTCTTT

size: .
V: TRBV6-5
J: TRBJ2-3
D: .
CDR3: CASSYRDLTDTQYF
DNA: TGTGCCAGCAGTTACCGGGACCTCACAGATACGCAGTATTTT

size: few
V: TRBV19
J: TRBJ2-3
D: TRBD2
CDR3: CASSIRREAPDTQYF
DNA: TGTGCCAGTAGTATAAGGCGGGAGGCCCCAGATACGCAGTATTTT

size: .
V: TRBV6-1
J: TRBJ1-1
D: .
CDR3: CASSGAEFGGTEAFF
DNA: TGTGCCAGCAGTGGAGCTGAGTTTGGGGGCACTGAAGCTTTCTTT

size: many
V: TRBV6-1
J: TRBJ2-1
D: .
CDR3: CASSYRFTDISYDEQFF
DNA: TGTGCCAGCAGTTACAGGTTTACGGACATCTCATACGATGAGCAGTTCTTC

size: many
V: TRBV28
J: TRBJ2-5
D: TRBD2
CDR3: CASSSLAGGKETQYF
DNA: TGTGCCAGCAGTTCCCTGGCGGGGGGAAAAGAGACCCAGTACTTC

size: .
V: TRBV6-2/TRBV6-3
J: TRBJ1-5
D: TRBD1
CDR3: CARVPPGGGQPQHF
DNA: TGTGCCAGGGTCCCCCCAGGGGGCGGTCAGCCCCAGCATTTT

size: many
V: TRBV12-3/TRBV12-4
J: TRBJ1-3
D: TRBD1
CDR3: CASSRQGSGNTIYF
DNA: TGTGCCAGCAGTAGACAGGGCTCTGGAAACACCATATATTTT

size: .
V: TRBV5-6
J: TRBJ2-6
D: .
CDR3: CASRPLGSGANVLTF
DNA: TGTGCCAGCCGCCCCTTGGGATCTGGGGCCAACGTCCTGACTTTC

size: many
V: TRBV6-1
J: TRBJ1-5
D: .
CDR3: CATNPRVDQPQHF
DNA: TGTGCCACCAATCCTCGTGTCGATCAGCCCCAGCATTTT

size: many
V: TRBV7-8
J: TRBJ1-2
D: .
CDR3: CASRKGDSDSYGYTF
DNA: TGTGCCAGCAGAAAAGGCGACAGTGATTCCTATGGCTACACCTTC

size: many
V: TRBV7-8
J: TRBJ1-2
D: .
CDR3: CASSLVSDRLLSYGYTF
DNA: TGTGCCAGCAGCTTAGTGAGTGACAGGCTTCTTAGCTATGGCTACACCTTC

size: .
V: TRBV11-2
J: TRBJ2-2
D: TRBD2
CDR3: CASSLTRGRVRREGDTGELFF
DNA: TGTGCCAGCAGCCTAACCCGAGGCAGGGTGCGGCGGGAGGGCGACACCGGGGAGCTGTTTTTT

size: .
V: TRBV18
J: TRBJ2-2
D: TRBD1
CDR3: CASSPPPGTVNTGELFF
DNA: TGTGCCAGCTCACCACCGCCCGGGACAGTTAACACCGGGGAGCTGTTTTTT

size: many
V: TRBV3-1
J: TRBJ1-2
D: .
CDR3: CASSHGVFYGYTF
DNA: TGTGCCAGCAGCCATGGAGTGTTCTATGGCTACACCTTC

size: many
V: TRBV27
J: TRBJ2-7
D: .
CDR3: CASSFWPGVRYEQYF
DNA: TGTGCCAGCAGTTTCTGGCCAGGGGTTAGGTACGAGCAGTACTTC

size: many
V: TRBV5-1
J: TRBJ2-3
D: TRBD2
CDR3: CASSLRREGHTDTQYF
DNA: TGCGCCAGCAGCTTAAGGCGGGAGGGCCACACAGATACGCAGTATTTT

size: many
V: TRBV18
J: TRBJ2-3
D: .
CDR3: CASSFRDSTDTQYF
DNA: TGTGCCAGCTCATTCCGGGACAGCACAGATACGCAGTATTTT

size: .
V: TRBV11-1
J: TRBJ2-1
D: .
CDR3: CASSVPGTSYPNEQFF
DNA: TGTGCCAGCAGCGTCCCCGGGACCTCATATCCCAATGAGCAGTTCTTC

size: many
V: TRBV20-1
J: TRBJ2-7
D: .
CDR3: CSVPSAGTVNYEQYF
DNA: TGCAGTGTACCTAGCGCGGGGACCGTCAACTACGAGCAGTACTTC

size: many
V: TRBV3-1
J: TRBJ2-6
D: .
CDR3: CASSPGTPTPSGANVLTF
DNA: TGTGCCAGCAGCCCCGGGACACCAACCCCCTCTGGGGCCAACGTCCTGACTTTC

size: .
V: TRBV30
J: TRBJ2-7
D: .
CDR3: CAWSRRDYEQYF
DNA: TGTGCCTGGTCACGGCGGGACTACGAGCAGTACTTC

size: .
V: TRBV6-1
J: TRBJ2-3
D: .
CDR3: CASSETSFGNTQYF
DNA: TGTGCCAGCAGTGAAACGTCATTCGGAAATACGCAGTATTTT